This T cell receptor beta chain was profiled in a study of blood T cell repertoires in COVID-19 (dated by TCRdb to about 2020). For the study in its entirety: The collaborator samples originated in the United States, Italy and Spain and spanned the acute and convalescent phases of COVID-19. The material from the prospective study consisted of cDNA or gDNA derived from T cells, B-cell-depleted T cells, or PBMCs. Deeply sampled blood TCRbeta repertoires from subjects exposed to, actively infected with, or recovered from COVID-19 were included in the dataset. The repertoires were released in a freely available public database meant as a resource for research on the immune response to SARS-CoV-2. Samples were obtained from the ongoing ImmuneRACE study (first 160 participants) and from 1,000 to 1,500 subjects provided by 6 global collaborators. The sample metadata nearly always contained a de-identified subject ID, COVID-19 status, age in years and sex. Where available, HLA class I and class II types were obtained from metadata supplied by the sample provider rather than from assay-based typing.

TCRbeta CDR3 regions were amplified from genomic DNA by means of the immunoSEQ Assay, a bias-controlled multiplex PCR. Concerning the study's data processing: The number of nucleated cells in each sample was estimated by amplification of reference gene primers within the assay. To quantify the absolute abundance of each unique TCRbeta CDR3 rearrangement, sequence reads were collapsed and filtered. For each sample, productive Simpson clonality was calculated as the square root of Simpson's diversity index across productive rearrangements. The immuneACCESS repertoire file appears here via TCRdb, limited to in-frame rearrangements. These files lack a portion of the clones; in checked studies, under half of the deficit traces to unresolved V genes, and the cause of the others is not known. V and J calls and clone size are those listed in that table; D and trimming were worked out from the DNA. Counted in this sample were 150,000 or so clones; approximately 88% of them appeared once. 2.5% to 3.5% of the sample comes from the top ten.

Broader findings and caveats from the paper: The quantity of clinical and demographic metadata differed by source and by participant and was supplied without curation.

Concerning this clone itself: Its specific antigen is unknown. No base qualities exist here, and no much larger clone lies one base off it.

The collaborating institutions used their own protocols to collect whole blood in K2EDTA tubes. For TCRbeta analysis, collaborator samples were shipped as frozen whole blood, as isolated PBMCs, or as DNA extracted from either sample type. Sequenced material: peripheral blood. The receptor's source is a woman aged 55-75 years with acute or convalescent COVID-19.

Here is the DNA: TGTGCCAGCAGCCAAGATGGGGACAGGGGCGGATATGGCTACACCTTC. Its amino acids are CASSQDGDRGGYGYTF. The rearranged segments are TRBV3-1 (or the pseudogene TRBV3-2) and TRBJ1-2; 10 junctional bases match TRBD1. CDR1 and CDR2 are drawn from the germline V gene (reference sequence): LGHDT, YNNKEL. From V the trimming removes 0 bases and from J it removes 5 bases, while the gene matches leave 6 bases of the junction unaccounted for. There are 16 amino acids in the CDR3, from cysteine to phenylalanine inclusive. Only CDR3 DNA is held: 48 bases, read in frame from base 1.